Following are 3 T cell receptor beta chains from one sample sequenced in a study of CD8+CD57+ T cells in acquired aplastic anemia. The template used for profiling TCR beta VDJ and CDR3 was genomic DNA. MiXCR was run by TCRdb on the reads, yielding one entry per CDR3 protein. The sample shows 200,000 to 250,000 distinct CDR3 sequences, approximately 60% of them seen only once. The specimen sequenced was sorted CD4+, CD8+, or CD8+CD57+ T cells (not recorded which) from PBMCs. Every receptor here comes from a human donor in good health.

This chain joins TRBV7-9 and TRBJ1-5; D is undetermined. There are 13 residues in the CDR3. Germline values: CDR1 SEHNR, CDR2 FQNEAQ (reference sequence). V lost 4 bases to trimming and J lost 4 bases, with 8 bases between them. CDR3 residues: CASSSTENQPQHF. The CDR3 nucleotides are TGTGCCAGCAGCTCGACGGAAAATCAGCCCCAGCATTTT.

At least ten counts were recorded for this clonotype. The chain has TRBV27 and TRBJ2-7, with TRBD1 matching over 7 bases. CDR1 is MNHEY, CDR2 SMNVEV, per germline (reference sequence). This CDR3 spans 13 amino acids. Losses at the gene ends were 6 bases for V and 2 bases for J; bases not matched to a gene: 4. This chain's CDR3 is CASSQRGPYEQYF. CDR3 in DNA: TGTGCCAGCAGCCAGAGGGGGCCCTACGAGCAGTACTTC.

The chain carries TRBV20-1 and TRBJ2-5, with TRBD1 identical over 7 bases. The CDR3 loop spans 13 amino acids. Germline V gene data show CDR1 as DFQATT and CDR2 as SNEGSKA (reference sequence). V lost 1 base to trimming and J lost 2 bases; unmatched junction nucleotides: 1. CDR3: CSARAGGQETQYF. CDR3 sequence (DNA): TGCAGTGCTAGAGCAGGGGGACAAGAGACCCAGTACTTC.